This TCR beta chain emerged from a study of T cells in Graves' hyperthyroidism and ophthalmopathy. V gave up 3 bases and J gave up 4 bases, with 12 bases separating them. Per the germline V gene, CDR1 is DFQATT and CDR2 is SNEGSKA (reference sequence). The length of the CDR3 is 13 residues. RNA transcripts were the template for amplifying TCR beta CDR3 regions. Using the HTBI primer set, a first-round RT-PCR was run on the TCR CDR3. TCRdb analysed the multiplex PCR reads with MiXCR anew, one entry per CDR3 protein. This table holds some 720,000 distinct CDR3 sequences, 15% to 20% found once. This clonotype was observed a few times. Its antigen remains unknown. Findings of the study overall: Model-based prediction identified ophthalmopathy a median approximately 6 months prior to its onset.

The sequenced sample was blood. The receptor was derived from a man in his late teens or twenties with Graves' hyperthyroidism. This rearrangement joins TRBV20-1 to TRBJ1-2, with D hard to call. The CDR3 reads CSASFLTPYGYTF. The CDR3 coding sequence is TGCAGTGCTAGTTTCCTAACCCCCTATGGCTACACCTTC.